Shown below are 30 T cell receptor beta chains from a single sample sequenced in a study of response to subunit inactivated influenza vaccine. TCRdb re-analysed the RT-PCR reads in MiXCR, keeping a single row per CDR3 protein. The sample yields around 580,000 distinct CDR3 sequences, around 15% seen once. Here the sequenced sample was PBMCs from blood, taken 12 days after vaccination. The source is a man between 50 and 59 years old who received an inactivated influenza vaccine.

This clonotype was counted only a few times. V and J are TRBV28 and TRBJ2-7, with D tentatively TRBD1 (5 bases). CDR1 MDHEN and CDR2 SYDVKM come from the germline V gene. V gave up 3 bases and J gave up 6 bases, with 18 bases separating them. This CDR3 has 15 residues. This CDR3 reads CASSFGIGGAGEQYF. The DNA of the CDR3 is TGTGCCAGCAGTTTCGGAATAGGTGGGGCTGGCGAGCAGTACTTC.

The V and J genes are TRBV7-8 and TRBJ1-5; D is uncertain. V was clipped by 5 bases and J by 7 bases, with 18 bases between them. Per germline, CDR1 SGHVS and CDR2 FQNEAQ. The CDR3 consists of 15 residues. CDR3 sequence (DNA): TGTGCCAGCAGCGCTACCGGGCCTCAAAGGCAGCCCCAGCATTTT. It encodes CASSATGPQRQPQHF.

This clonotype was seen only a few times. This chain uses TRBV6-2 or TRBV6-3 with TRBJ1-2; 9 bases are shared with TRBD1. The V gene's germline CDR1 is MNHEY and CDR2 SVGEGT. Trimming cost V 6 bases and J 2 bases; bases outside gene matches: 7. The length of the CDR3 is 15 residues. The CDR3 reads CASRRSGTGNYGYTF. The CDR3 coding sequence is TGTGCCAGCAGGCGGTCCGGGACAGGGAACTATGGCTACACCTTC.

In its sample, this clonotype was seen many times. The chain employs TRBV7-2 and TRBJ1-6, with TRBD1 matching 7 bases. Germline lookup yields CDR1 SGHTA and CDR2 FQGNSA. The V and J ends lost 1 base and 9 bases, in that order; junction bases with no gene match: 3. This CDR3 has 14 amino acids. The DNA for the CDR3 is TGTGCCAGCAGCTTAGACTCAGGGGGTTCACCCCTCCACTTT. Translated, it gives CASSLDSGGSPLHF.

The genes are TRBV12-3 or TRBV12-4 and TRBJ2-2; D may be TRBD2 (5 bases). The CDR3 runs 16 residues. The ends were cut back, 6 bases at V and 6 bases at J, with 20 bases in the middle. The CDR3 nucleotides are TGTGCCAGCAGCTTGTCTCCTAGCCACTACGCCGGGGAGCTGTTTTTT. This gives the protein CASSLSPSHYAGELFF.

The chain uses TRBV9 and TRBJ2-5; 15 bases match TRBD2. V was pared by 3 bases and J by 0 bases, with 3 bases of the junction left unmatched. The CDR3 spans 17 residues. CDR1 and CDR2 (germline): SGDLS, YYNGEE. CDR3 region: CASSGGTSGGYQETQYF. The CDR3 nucleotides are TGTGCCAGCAGCGGGGGGACTAGCGGGGGGTACCAAGAGACCCAGTACTTC.

This chain connects TRBV5-6 to TRBJ2-5; tentative D call: TRBD1 (6 bases). This CDR3 contains 14 residues. The germline V gene encodes CDR1 SGHDT and CDR2 YYEEEE. Deletions cut 4 bases from V and 3 bases from J, with 13 bases between. The CDR3 DNA reads as TGTGCCAGCAGCCACCCCGGGACAAAAGAGACCCAGTACTTC. Translated: CASSHPGTKETQYF. The whole variable domain, remainder taken from reference TRBV5-6 and TRBJ2-5, is DAGVTQSPTHLIKTRGQQVTLRCSPKSGHDTVSWYQQALGQGPQFIFQYYEEEERQRGNFPDRFSGHQFPNYSSELNVNALLLGDSALYLCASSHPGTKETQYFGPGTRLLVL.

V gene TRBV7-8 combines with J gene TRBJ1-5, with TRBD1 identical over 7 bases. The CDR3 is made up of 14 amino acids. J was trimmed by 8 bases and V by 7 bases; bases with no gene match: 11. Germline lookup yields CDR1 SGHVS and CDR2 FQNEAQ. The DNA of the CDR3 is TGTGCCAGCACCGACAGGGCTGCGCGTGAGCCCCAGCATTTT. It codes for CASTDRAAREPQHF. The full variable domain, completed using reference TRBV7-8 and TRBJ1-5, is GAGVSQSPRYKVAKRGQDVALRCDPISGHVSLFWYQQALGQGPEFLTYFQNEAQLDKSGLPSDRFFAERPEGSVSTLKIQRTQQEDSAVYLCASTDRAAREPQHFGDGTRLSIL.

This clonotype was seen more than once but under ten times. The rearrangement uses TRBV7-2 and TRBJ2-7; 10 nucleotides match TRBD1. Trimming at V came to 4 bases and at J to 0 bases, leaving 3 bases not matched to a gene. CDR1 and CDR2 (germline): SGHTA, FQGNSA. The CDR3 length is 15 residues. Here the CDR3 reads CASSSTGGTSYEQYF. Here the CDR3 DNA reads TGTGCCAGCAGCTCGACAGGGGGCACCTCCTACGAGCAGTACTTC. Based on the CDR3 plus reference TRBV7-2 and TRBJ2-7, the full variable domain is GAGVSQSPSNKVTEKGKDVELRCDPISGHTALYWYRQSLGQGLEFLIYFQGNSAPDKSGLPSDRFSAERTGGSVSTLTIQRTQQEDSAVYLCASSSTGGTSYEQYFGPGTRLTVT.

This clonotype was picked up many times. The chain is built from TRBV5-1 and TRBJ2-1, with D tentatively TRBD1 (6 bases). Trimming removed 0 bases at V and 3 bases at J, with 7 bases between. The germline V gene encodes CDR1 SGHRS and CDR2 YFSETQ. This CDR3 contains 14 residues. The CDR3 DNA reads as TGCGCCAGCAGCTTGGGAGGGGGCTACAATGAGCAGTTCTTC. Translation: CASSLGGGYNEQFF.

This clonotype has only a few counts. The rearrangement joins TRBV15 to TRBJ2-2, with 8 bases lining up with TRBD2. Germline CDR1 and CDR2: LNHNV and YYDKDF (reference sequence). V gave up 3 bases and J gave up 6 bases; unmatched junction bases: 9. This CDR3 comprises 16 residues. The DNA for the CDR3 is TGTGCCACCAGCAGGGAAGCCGGGACTAGATCCGGGGAGCTGTTTTTT. Protein: CATSREAGTRSGELFF.

This chain connects TRBV5-1 to TRBJ2-3; D possibly matches TRBD1 or TRBD2 (5 bases each). V gave up 0 bases and J gave up 2 bases, with 10 bases separating them. The CDR3 is 15 residues long. The V gene's germline CDR1 is SGHRS and CDR2 YFSETQ. The CDR3 region has the DNA TGCGCCAGCAGCTTGGAGGGACCTTTCACAGATACGCAGTATTTT. It encodes CASSLEGPFTDTQYF.

V and J are TRBV6-5 and TRBJ2-4; TRBD2 might be the D (5 bases). V was trimmed by 0 bases and J by 6 bases, leaving 6 bases between them. This CDR3 contains 13 residues. Germline CDR1 and CDR2: MNHEY and SVGAGI. The CDR3, as DNA: TGTGCCAGCAGTTACTCGGGGAGAAACATTCAGTACTTC. This translates into CASSYSGRNIQYF.

The genes are TRBV15 and TRBJ1-4; no clear D gene. The CDR3 length is 14 residues. V lost 1 base and J lost 8, with 11 bases in between. Germline V gene data show CDR1 as LNHNV and CDR2 as YYDKDF (reference sequence). This CDR3 is CATSRVGGPEKLFF. CDR3 nucleotide sequence: TGTGCCACCAGCAGAGTAGGTGGTCCCGAAAAACTGTTTTTT.

This clonotype was counted between two and nine times. This chain joins TRBV4-2 and TRBJ1-2, with TRBD1 as a possible D gene (5 bases). With 4 bases removed from V and 3 bases from J, the gap between germline ends came to 12 bases. The CDR3 contains 14 residues. CDR1 is LGHNA and CDR2 is YNFKEQ in the germline V gene. Here the CDR3 DNA reads TGTGCCAGCAGCCTAAACCCGACAGACTATGGCTACACCTTC. It specifies CASSLNPTDYGYTF.

The rearrangement joins TRBV18 to TRBJ2-7; D not certain. The CDR3 is 17 residues long. Trimming stripped 2 bases from V and 3 bases from J, with 20 bases between. The germline V gene has CDR1 KGHSH and CDR2 LQKENI. The CDR3, as DNA: TGTGCCAGCTCACCAGCAACGGAAAGGGTTTTTCTCTACGAGCAGTACTTC. Protein sequence: CASSPATERVFLYEQYF.

This clonotype showed up many times. The chain joins TRBV6-1 to TRBJ2-1; D gene unclear. The CDR3 is 14 amino acids. Germline V CDR1 and CDR2: MNHNS, SASEGT. The V and J ends lost 5 bases and 5 bases respectively, with 13 bases between them. This chain's CDR3 is CASSTARWDNEQFF. The CDR3 region has the DNA TGTGCCAGCAGTACAGCCAGGTGGGACAATGAGCAGTTCTTC.

The chain couples TRBV28 to TRBJ1-1; D unresolved. Looked up from germline, CDR1 is MDHEN and CDR2 is SYDVKM. Deletions cut 2 bases from V and 7 bases from J, with 14 bases between. The CDR3 extends over 14 amino acids. Here the CDR3 reads CASSLPTLTGEAFF. The CDR3, as DNA: TGTGCCAGCAGTTTACCCACCCTTACGGGTGAAGCTTTCTTT.

The chain uses TRBV12-3 or TRBV12-4 and TRBJ2-1; D is unclear. Trimming shortened V by 4 bases and J by 10 bases, and 8 bases separated the two germline ends. This CDR3 contains 11 residues. In DNA form, the CDR3 reads TGTGCCAGCAGTTCAGTATCGGAGCAGTTCTTC. Translation: CASSSVSEQFF.

The sample holds a few counts of this clonotype. The rearrangement links TRBV4-3 to TRBJ2-2; 8 nucleotides align to TRBD1. CDR3 length equals 16 residues. Germline V gene data show CDR1 as LGHNA and CDR2 as YSLEER. Germline trimming cut 4 bases from V and 1 base from J; bases unmatched to any gene: 5. The CDR3 region is CASSRAGTGNTGELFF. In DNA, the CDR3 is TGCGCCAGCAGCCGAGCTGGGACAGGGAACACCGGGGAGCTGTTTTTT.

This clonotype has more than one count but fewer than ten. The V and J genes are TRBV29-1 and TRBJ2-5; D may match TRBD1 or TRBD2 (5 bases each). With 4 bases removed from V and 5 bases from J, the gap between germline ends came to 14 bases. CDR3 length: 13 residues. Germline-derived CDR1 and CDR2 are SQVTM and ANQGSEA. The CDR3 protein is CSVVPRDRETQYF. CDR3 in DNA: TGCAGCGTTGTCCCCAGGGACCGGGAGACCCAGTACTTC.

In the case of this clonotype: A junction boundary mismatches the germline segment, possibly from a read error. This rearrangement joins TRBV6-2 or TRBV6-3 to TRBJ2-5, with 9 bases lining up with TRBD2. CDR1 is MNHEY, CDR2 SVGEGT, per germline. This CDR3 region has 15 residues. Here the CDR3 reads CASSPVGVAGAKEDF. CDR3 nucleotide sequence: TGTGCCAGCAGCCCCGTGGGTGTAGCGGGGGCCAAAGAGGACTTC.

This chain uses TRBV18 with TRBJ2-7, with D tentatively TRBD2 (6 bases). The CDR3 contains 12 residues. Germline V gene sequence: CDR1 KGHSH, CDR2 LQKENI. Between the trimmed V and J ends, which lost 5 bases and 6 bases, there was a span of 11 bases. This chain's CDR3 is CASSAGRAEQYF. The CDR3 nucleotides are TGTGCCAGCTCAGCGGGAAGGGCCGAGCAGTACTTC. Complete variable domain (other parts from reference TRBV18 and TRBJ2-7): NAGVMQNPRHLVRRRGQEARLRCSPMKGHSHVYWYRQLPEEGLKFMVYLQKENIIDESGMPKERFSAEFPKEGPSILRIQQVVRGDSAAYFCASSAGRAEQYFGPGTRLTVT.

The chain carries TRBV4-3 and TRBJ2-5; 9 bases agree with TRBD1. Germline loops: CDR1 LGHNA, CDR2 YSLEER. This CDR3 comprises 15 residues. Trimming at V came to 4 bases and at J to 4 bases, leaving 7 bases not matched to a gene. The CDR3 DNA sequence: TGCGCCAGCAGCCTAACACAGGGGGCGGGAGAGACCCAGTACTTC. Encoded protein: CASSLTQGAGETQYF.

This chain joins TRBV6-1 and TRBJ2-7, with no clear D. This CDR3 has 16 amino acids. CDR1 and CDR2 from the germline V gene are MNHNS and SASEGT. Trimming cost V 6 bases and J 1 base, with 19 bases left between them. The CDR3 DNA is TGTGCCAGCAGCAGGAAACCGGGTACGGGTTCCTACGAGCAGTACTTC. Translation: CASSRKPGTGSYEQYF.

This clonotype turned up a few times. The chain has TRBV9 and TRBJ1-4; D call uncertain. Per germline, CDR1 SGDLS and CDR2 YYNGEE. The CDR3 is made up of 15 amino acids. V was trimmed by 3 bases and J by 0 bases, leaving 9 bases between them. The DNA for the CDR3 is TGTGCCAGCAGCGCGGACCCCGCAACTAATGAAAAACTGTTTTTT. Translated: CASSADPATNEKLFF.

This clonotype has at least ten counts. The rearrangement links TRBV7-6 to TRBJ2-2, with 7 bases identical to TRBD2. CDR1 and CDR2 from the germline V gene are SGHVS and FNYEAQ. The CDR3 is made up of 17 amino acids. With V trimmed by 2 bases and J by 1 base, 7 bases remained unmatched. DNA of the CDR3: TGTGCCAGCAGCTTACTGGGGACTAACGAGAACACCGGGGAGCTGTTTTTT. This gives the protein CASSLLGTNENTGELFF.

The chain carries TRBV10-3 and TRBJ2-3, with a possible D match to TRBD1 (6 bases). Germline V gives CDR1 ENHRY, CDR2 SYGVKD. CDR3 length equals 14 residues. Trimming stripped 6 bases from V and 1 base from J, with 11 bases between. The CDR3 sequence: CAIRGAGGTDTQYF. CDR3 coding DNA: TGTGCCATCAGGGGGGCAGGAGGCACAGATACGCAGTATTTT.

The chain couples TRBV7-9 to TRBJ2-1, with TRBD2 matching over 7 bases. This CDR3 is built from 13 residues. CDR1 and CDR2 (germline): SEHNR, FQNEAQ (reference sequence). With V trimmed by 11 bases and J by 7 bases, 11 bases remained unmatched. The CDR3 loop reads CAVAKGGTNEQFF. In DNA, the CDR3 is TGTGCCGTGGCTAAGGGAGGGACTAATGAGCAGTTCTTC. The full variable domain, completed using reference TRBV7-9 and TRBJ2-1, is DTGVSQNPRHKITKRGQNVTFRCDPISEHNRLYWYRQTLGQGPEFLTYFQNEAQLEKSRLLSDRFSAERPKGSFSTLEIQRTEQGDSAMYLCAVAKGGTNEQFFGPGTRLTVL.

This clonotype was counted only a few times. V gene TRBV12-3 or TRBV12-4 combines with J gene TRBJ2-5; the D is unclear. Trimming pared 3 bases from V and 5 bases from J, leaving 13 bases between. The CDR3 sequence is 14 residues long. CDR3 in DNA: TGTGCCAGCAGTTTTTTCACGGGCTCGGAGACCCAGTACTTC. It is translated as CASSFFTGSETQYF.